This T cell receptor (beta chain) was identified in a study of shared clonotypes between healthy human individuals. For the study at large: Each donor's CD4 naive and CD4 memory cells filled three plates apiece, CD8 naive two, and CD8 memory one. Overall study results and limits: In contrast to clonotypes shared by all four donors, non-shared clonotypes had lower generation probabilities.

With respect to this clone: The antigen is undetermined.

From CD4+ cells came CD45RA+ naive and CD45RA-negative memory subsets. Germline V lookup: CDR1 KGHSH, CDR2 LQKENI. This CDR3 has 18 residues. V dropped 3 bases and J dropped 4 bases, with 24 bases sitting between them. The authors loaded around 220 ng DNA, 25,000 to 30,000 T cell genomes, into sorted-subset replicate PCRs. Sequenced by immunoSEQ multiplex PCR; TCRdb stores in-frame clones only, minus some. This table holds roughly 1,500,000 clones, approximately 98.5% found once. Specimen: naive CD4+ T cells sorted from blood. Subset described: CD45RA+ positively selected. The chain has TRBV18 and TRBJ1-2; D perhaps matches TRBD1 (6 bases). The clonotype originates from a man aged 25 to 40 in good health. CDR3 coding DNA: TGTGCCAGCTCACCCAAAAGTGGATTGGGGGGCGCTAGCTATGGCTACACCTTC. It yields the protein CASSPKSGLGGASYGYTF. The entire variable domain, with the rest obtained from reference TRBV18 and TRBJ1-2, is as follows: NAGVMQNPRHLVRRRGQEARLRCSPMKGHSHVYWYRQLPEEGLKFMVYLQKENIIDESGMPKERFSAEFPKEGPSILRIQQVVRGDSAAYFCASSPKSGLGGASYGYTFGSGTRLTVV.